Each of the 24 T cell receptor beta chains below was sequenced from the same sample in a study of blood T cells in healthy people across ages. With a J-beta primer mix and a sample-barcoded 5' primer, a second PCR ran roughly 6 to 12 cycles. TCRdb recomputed calls from the 5' RACE reads with MiXCR, one row per CDR3 protein. The sample has 1.5 million to 2 million distinct CDR3 sequences, roughly 30% seen once. Sequencing used blood. The source is a woman in her 30s in good health.

In its sample, this clonotype was seen a few times. This chain links TRBV20-1 with TRBJ1-1; TRBD1 aligns across 8 bases. This CDR3 comprises 15 residues. The trim removed 6 bases at V and 2 bases at J, leaving 11 bases unmatched. The germline CDR1 and CDR2 sequences are DFQATT and SNEGSKA (reference sequence). The CDR3 nucleotides read TGCAGTGCGAGGACAGGGAGCAATTTCAACACTGAAGCTTTCTTT. Its protein is CSARTGSNFNTEAFF.

This clonotype showed up just a few times. The rearrangement uses TRBV11-2 and TRBJ2-7; TRBD1 matches 9 bases. The germline gives CDR1 SGHAT, CDR2 FQNNGV. The junction had 4 bases not matched to a gene; V was cut back by 5 bases and J by 5 bases. The CDR3 spans 13 residues. The CDR3 region has the DNA TGTGCCAGCAGCCGACAGGGGGGTGACGAGCAGTACTTC. It codes for CASSRQGGDEQYF.

This clonotype has only a few counts. The V and J genes are TRBV20-1 and TRBJ2-3; 9 bases align to TRBD2. Germline loops: CDR1 DFQATT, CDR2 SNEGSKA (reference sequence). The trim removed 2 bases at V and 8 bases at J, leaving 5 bases unmatched. This CDR3 has 13 amino acids. The CDR3 loop is CSARHSGGTTQYF. The DNA of the CDR3 is TGCAGTGCTAGACACAGCGGGGGGACTACGCAGTATTTT.

This chain uses TRBV4-3 with TRBJ2-7; no clear D. Germline CDR1 LGHNA, CDR2 YSLEER. CDR3 length: 15 amino acids. The V gene lost 1 base and the J gene lost 6 bases, with 16 bases spanning the gap. The CDR3 DNA reads as TGCGCCAGCAGCCAAGTAAGGATTCTCGGCTCCGAGCAGTACTTC. This encodes CASSQVRILGSEQYF.

The genes are TRBV10-3 and TRBJ2-7; tentatively, D is TRBD1 (6 bases). This CDR3 region has 13 residues. Trimming cost V 6 bases and J 1 base, with 10 bases left between them. Germline CDR1 is ENHRY and CDR2 is SYGVKD. This chain's CDR3 is CAIRQDSSYEQYF. In DNA, the CDR3 is TGTGCCATCAGGCAGGACAGTTCCTACGAGCAGTACTTC.

This clonotype was seen once. A read error may explain this, as a much larger clone is one base away. This rearrangement joins TRBV7-9 to TRBJ1-1; D is uncertain. The CDR3 totals 14 residues. With 2 bases removed from V and 1 base from J, the gap between germline ends came to 8 bases. Germline V gene data show CDR1 as SEHNR and CDR2 as FQNEAQ (reference sequence). In DNA, the CDR3 is TGTGCCAGCAGCTTAAATACAGCGAACACTGAAGCTTTCTTT. It codes for CASSLNTANTEAFF.

On this clonotype itself: The germline gene is not matched at one end of the junction; a read error may be the cause. V gene TRBV11-2 combines with J gene TRBJ2-1; D is unclear. This CDR3 comprises 15 residues. Looked up from germline, CDR1 is SGHAT and CDR2 is FQNNGV. As DNA, the CDR3 is TGTACCAGCAGCCTCGACTCCAGCTCCTACAATGAGCAGTTCTTC. Translating gives CTSSLDSSSYNEQFF.

V and J are TRBV3-1 and TRBJ2-7; D gene unclear. Trimming took off 1 base at V and 6 bases at J, with 13 bases between the two ends. In germline, CDR1 is LGHDT, CDR2 YNNKEL (reference sequence). CDR3 length equals 14 residues. The CDR3 DNA reads TGTGCCAGCAGCCAAGGGCCAACAACCGCCGAGCAGTACTTC. Amino acids: CASSQGPTTAEQYF.

This clonotype showed up many times. V gene TRBV7-6 combines with J gene TRBJ2-7; D possibly corresponds to TRBD2 (6 bases). The CDR3 has 14 residues. Trimming took off 3 bases at V and 6 bases at J, with 15 bases between the two ends. Germline lookup yields CDR1 SGHVS and CDR2 FNYEAQ. DNA of the CDR3: TGTGCCAGCAGCTTGGGCGGGACTTCCCTCGAGCAGTACTTC. It is translated as CASSLGGTSLEQYF.

This clonotype was counted only a few times. The chain carries TRBV6-1 and TRBJ2-5, with D perhaps TRBD2 (6 bases). V shed 4 bases and J shed 3 bases, with 15 bases lying between them. The CDR3 has 15 amino acids. The V gene's germline CDR1 is MNHNS and CDR2 SASEGT. The CDR3 loop is CASSVQLGGEETQYF. The CDR3 DNA reads as TGTGCCAGCAGTGTTCAACTTGGAGGGGAAGAGACCCAGTACTTC.

To note about this clonotype: The germline gene is not matched at one end of the junction; a read error may be the cause. The CDR3 nucleotides read TGTGCCATCAGTTACGGACTAAGGAAAAACATTCAGTACTTC. This codes for CAISYGLRKNIQYF. This chain uses TRBV6-2 or TRBV6-3 with TRBJ2-4; perhaps TRBD2 as D (6 bases). The CDR3 contains 14 residues. CDR1 MNHEY and CDR2 SVGEGT come from the germline V gene.

A remark on this clonotype: This sequence may be a read error, since a much larger clone differs from it by one base. This chain connects TRBV20-1 to TRBJ2-1; no reliable D call. Per the germline V gene, CDR1 is DFQATT and CDR2 is SNEGSKA (reference sequence). V shed 5 bases and J shed 13 bases, with 15 bases lying between them. There are 11 residues in the CDR3. DNA of the CDR3: TGCAGTGCTGGGGTCGTACCCACCCAGTTCTTC. Translating gives CSAGVVPTQFF.

On this clonotype itself: One junction end does not reproduce the germline sequence, and a read error may be involved. This chain joins TRBV7-2 and TRBJ2-7; TRBD1 or TRBD2 may be the D gene (5 bases each). The CDR3 is 12 amino acids. Germline-derived CDR1 and CDR2 are SGHTA and FQGNSA. In DNA form, the CDR3 reads TGTGGCAGCAGCCCGGGGACGGCCGAGCAGTACTTC. Protein product: CGSSPGTAEQYF.

This chain connects TRBV30 to TRBJ2-4; unclear D gene. TRBJ2-7 matches the DNA end more closely, so the J call is doubtful. In germline, CDR1 is GTSNPN, CDR2 SVGIG (reference sequence). CDR3 length equals 14 residues. The CDR3: CAFAGPQGNYEQYF. CDR3 bases: TGTGCCTTTGCCGGGCCTCAAGGAAACTACGAGCAGTACTTC.

This clonotype was observed a few times. This rearrangement joins TRBV3-1 to TRBJ2-1, with D unresolved. The V and J ends lost 2 bases and 9 bases respectively, with 8 bases between them. Germline V gives CDR1 LGHDT, CDR2 YNNKEL (reference sequence). CDR3 length: 12 residues. The DNA of the CDR3 is TGTGCCAGCAGCCAAAGGCAGACTGAGCAGTTCTTC. Translating gives CASSQRQTEQFF.

The chain couples TRBV7-2 to TRBJ1-2; 7 nucleotides match TRBD1. CDR3 length: 18 residues. The V gene end was trimmed by 5 bases and the J gene end by 4 bases; junction bases not matched to a gene: 19. CDR1 is SGHTA, CDR2 FQGNSA, per germline. This chain's CDR3 is CASSTLFTGEGSGYGYTF. In nucleotides, the CDR3 is TGTGCCAGCAGCACACTATTCACAGGGGAGGGATCGGGCTATGGCTACACCTTC.

Comment on this clonotype: A read error is possible here, since a much larger clone lies one base away. The rearrangement uses TRBV12-3 or TRBV12-4 and TRBJ2-1, with D possibly matching TRBD1 (5 bases). The CDR3 has 14 amino acids. The ends were cut back, 6 bases at V and 10 bases at J, with 19 bases in the middle. The DNA for the CDR3 is TGTGCCAGCAGCACTTTCGGCAGGGCCTACGAGCAGTTCTTC. It codes for CASSTFGRAYEQFF.

The chain links TRBV6-5 to TRBJ2-3, with 7 positions matching TRBD2. Germline assignment: CDR1 MNHEY and CDR2 SVGAGI. This CDR3 has 16 amino acids. The ends lost 6 bases at V and 4 bases at J; junction bases unmatched: 13. CDR3 in DNA: TGTGCCAGCAGGAACCCGGCGGGAGATGAGGCAGATACGCAGTATTTT. It yields the protein CASRNPAGDEADTQYF.

The chain uses TRBV6-2 or TRBV6-3 and TRBJ2-7; a weak D match, TRBD1 (5 bases). Looked up from germline, CDR1 is MNHEY and CDR2 is SVGEGT. The CDR3 loop spans 15 amino acids. V was pared by 2 bases and J by 2 bases, with 13 bases between. CDR3 in amino acids: CASSYGAAVTYEQYF. The CDR3 bases are TGTGCCAGCAGTTACGGGGCAGCAGTAACCTACGAGCAGTACTTC.

This clonotype was recorded once. The chain recombines TRBV2 with TRBJ2-1, with D tentatively TRBD1 or TRBD2 (5 bases each). In germline, CDR1 is SNHLY, CDR2 FYNNEI. This CDR3 has 17 residues. V gave up 1 base and J gave up 0 bases, with 13 bases separating them. The CDR3 protein is CASSEGRQRSSYNEQFF. CDR3 nucleotide sequence: TGTGCCAGCAGTGAAGGGCGACAGCGGAGCTCCTACAATGAGCAGTTCTTC.

CDR3 protein: CASSSAGGWYNEQFF. The CDR3, as DNA: TGTGCCAGCAGTTCCGCGGGGGGCTGGTACAATGAGCAGTTCTTC. This sequence joins TRBV5-5 and TRBJ2-1, with 8 bases matching TRBD2. V lost 5 bases and J lost 4; bases outside the gene matches: 8. Per the germline V gene, CDR1 is SGHKS and CDR2 is YYEKEE (reference sequence). The CDR3 is 15 residues long.

This clonotype was seen more than once but under ten times. V gene TRBV7-9 combines with J gene TRBJ2-1; D unresolved. The CDR3 is 14 amino acids. The V gene's germline CDR1 is SEHNR and CDR2 FQNEAQ (reference sequence). V lost 5 bases and J lost 6, with 14 bases in between. The CDR3 nucleotides are TGTGCCAGCAGCCCCCCGCACTCACGCAATGAGCAGTTCTTC. Translation: CASSPPHSRNEQFF.

This clonotype has a handful of counts. V gene TRBV18 combines with J gene TRBJ1-1, with 8 bases aligning to TRBD1. This CDR3 has 14 residues. CDR1 is KGHSH, CDR2 LQKENI, per germline. The V segment lost 3 bases and the J segment 3 bases; nucleotides outside the gene matches: 3. CDR3 DNA: TGTGCCAGCTCACCTAACAGGGGGGACACTGAAGCTTTCTTT. It specifies CASSPNRGDTEAFF. Filled out from reference TRBV18 and TRBJ1-1, the complete variable domain reads NAGVMQNPRHLVRRRGQEARLRCSPMKGHSHVYWYRQLPEEGLKFMVYLQKENIIDESGMPKERFSAEFPKEGPSILRIQQVVRGDSAAYFCASSPNRGDTEAFFGQGTRLTVV.

This clonotype occurred many times. The V call is TRBV3-1, the J call TRBJ2-1, with D unresolved. Germline V gives CDR1 LGHDT, CDR2 YNNKEL (reference sequence). Deletions cut 4 bases from V and 7 bases from J, with 8 bases between. There are 12 residues in the CDR3. This chain's CDR3 is CASSRTSNEQFF. The CDR3 bases are TGTGCCAGCAGCCGCACGTCAAATGAGCAGTTCTTC.